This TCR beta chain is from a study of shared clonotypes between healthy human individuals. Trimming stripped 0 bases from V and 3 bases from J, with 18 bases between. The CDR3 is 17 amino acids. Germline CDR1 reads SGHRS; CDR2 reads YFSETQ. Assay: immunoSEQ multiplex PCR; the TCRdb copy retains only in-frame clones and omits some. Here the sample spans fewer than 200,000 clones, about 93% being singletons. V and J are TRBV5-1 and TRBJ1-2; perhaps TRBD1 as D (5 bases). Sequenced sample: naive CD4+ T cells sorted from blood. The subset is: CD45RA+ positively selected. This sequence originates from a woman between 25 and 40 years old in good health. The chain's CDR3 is CASSLGALGRADYGYTF. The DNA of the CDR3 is TGCGCCAGCAGCTTGGGGGCGTTGGGCAGGGCGGACTATGGCTACACCTTC.